Reported below is one TCR beta chain. Its binding antigen is unknown. Qualities for individual bases were not recorded, and no much larger clone is one base off. The immunoSEQ Assay, a bias-controlled multiplex PCR, was used to amplify TCRbeta CDR3 regions from genomic DNA. The original methods were these. The number of nucleated cells in each sample was estimated by amplification of reference gene primers within the assay. To quantify the absolute abundance of each unique TCRbeta CDR3 rearrangement, sequence reads were collapsed and filtered. For each sample, productive Simpson clonality was calculated as the square root of Simpson's diversity index over productive rearrangements. Entries here come from immuneACCESS through TCRdb and include only in-frame sequences with V and J called. Some clones fail to appear in such tables; in the studies checked, an unresolved V gene covers under half of the shortfall, and the cause of the remainder is unknown. V, J and clone size derive from that table, while D and trimming were established from the DNA sequence. A total of 130,000 or so clones appear in this sample, 70% to 80% of them only once. 4% to 5% of the sample lies in the top ten.

This sample is part of a study of blood T cell repertoires in COVID-19 (TCRdb year 2020). Study-level background: Samples covering the acute and convalescent phases of COVID-19 were provided by collaborators in the United States, Italy and Spain. The material from the prospective study consisted of cDNA or gDNA derived from T cells, B-cell-depleted T cells, or PBMCs. The dataset comprised deeply sampled blood TCRbeta repertoires from subjects exposed to, actively infected with, or recovered from COVID-19. The repertoires were released in a freely available public database meant as a resource for research on the immune response to SARS-CoV-2. The samples were drawn from two sources: the first 160 participants of the ongoing ImmuneRACE study, and over 1,000 subjects contributed by 6 global collaborators. Sample metadata almost always included a de-identified subject ID, COVID-19 status, age in years and sex. HLA class I and class II types, where available, came from metadata supplied by the sample provider rather than from assay-based typing. Broad study findings and their caveats: The amount of clinical and demographic metadata varied by source and participant and was provided uncurated.

CDR1 and CDR2 are drawn from the germline V gene (reference sequence): LNHDA, SQIVND. V was cut back by 6 bases and J by 4 bases, leaving a gap of 12 bases between them. Counted from cysteine to phenylalanine, this CDR3 has 14 amino acids. The CDR3 DNA has 42 bases and is translated from base 1. One collaborating source in Seattle enrolled patients while the patients were actively infected and followed the patients over time throughout the course of disease. Each collaborating institution followed its own protocols to collect whole blood in K2EDTA tubes. For TCRbeta analysis, collaborator samples were shipped as frozen whole blood, as isolated PBMCs, or as DNA extracted from either sample type.

Material: peripheral blood. The receptor was isolated from a woman in her 70s with COVID-19, enrolled during active disease. The chain couples TRBV19 to TRBJ2-2; TRBD1 is a possible D gene, resting on 6 matching bases. The CDR3 region reads CASSVKGGTGELFF. In nucleotide form, the sequence is TGTGCCAGTAGCGTTAAAGGGGGCACCGGGGAGCTGTTTTTT.